These T cell receptor beta chains were read from a single sample in a study of glioma-infiltrating T cells after dendritic cell vaccination. Here immunoSEQ multiplex PCR was the method, and the copy in TCRdb shows in-frame clones only, minus some. There are roughly 80,000 clones in the sample; roughly 90% occur only once, and about 3.2% lies in the top ten. Here the sequenced sample was blood, taken before dendritic cell vaccination. These receptors all come from a human donor with glioblastoma. Both conserved end residues are part of each CDR3. The D gene is left open where the match is weak. The listing skips clone size in some rows; elsewhere it reads once, few, many or a size class.

>NA|TRBD2|TRBJ2-7|TRBV6-1
TGTGCCAGCAGTTTGACTAGCGGAGCCTCCTACGAGCAGTACTTC
CASSLTSGASYEQYF
>few|NA|TRBJ1-2|TRBV6-5
TGTGCCAGCAGCACCTCGGAGTATGGCTACACCTTC
CASSTSEYGYTF
>NA|TRBD1|TRBJ2-7|TRBV5-6
TGTGCCAGCAGCGCCGACCTTCGGGACAGGCCCTACGAGCAGTACTTC
CASSADLRDRPYEQYF
>few|TRBD2|TRBJ2-1|TRBV6-4
TGTGCCAGCAGTGCAACTAGCGATTACAATGAGCAGTTCTTC
CASSATSDYNEQFF
>NA|TRBD2|TRBJ2-7|TRBV11-2
TGTGCCAGCAGCTCCGTGGCGTTAGCGGGCGGGAAGGAGTACTTC
CASSSVALAGGKEYF
>NA|NA|TRBJ1-3|TRBV2
TGTGCCAGCAGTGTTCAGGGCCAAAGCTCTGGAAACACCATATATTTT
CASSVQGQSSGNTIYF
>NA|NA|TRBJ2-3|TRBV5-1
TGCGCCAGCAGCTTGGAGGTGGGAGCCCCGTATTTT
CASSLEVGAPYF
>few|TRBD1|TRBJ2-1|TRBV7-3
TGTGCCAGCAGCATAAGACAGGGCACCTACAATGAGCAGTTCTTC
CASSIRQGTYNEQFF
>NA|NA|TRBJ2-1|TRBV27
TGTGCCAGCAGTCCACTAGTACCTCGAGAGGTTTCCTACAATGAGCAGTTCTTC
CASSPLVPREVSYNEQFF
>NA|NA|TRBJ2-1|TRBV9
TGTGCCAGCAGCGTTCAAGCTTACAATGAGCAGTTCTTC
CASSVQAYNEQFF
>NA|NA|TRBJ2-2|TRBV30
TGTGCCTGGAATCCGTCCAACACCGGGGAGCTGTTTTTT
CAWNPSNTGELFF
>NA|TRBD1|TRBJ1-1|TRBV7-6
TGTGCCAGCAGCTTAACTAGGGGGCTGGAAACTGAAGCTTTCTTT
CASSLTRGLETEAFF
>NA|NA|TRBJ2-1|TRBV9
TGTGCCAGCAGCGTTGGCGGGGCTGCGGATGAGCAGTTCTTC
CASSVGGAADEQFF
>NA|NA|TRBJ1-2|TRBV5-8
TGTGCCAGCAGGGCCGATGACAGCGTCTCGGGCTACACCTTC
CASRADDSVSGYTF
>NA|NA|TRBJ1-3|TRBV5-1
TGCGCCAGCAGCTCCCAGGGAGGAAACACCATATATTTT
CASSSQGGNTIYF
>NA|NA|TRBJ1-3|TRBV23-1
TGCGCCAGCAGTCAATTCCCGTGGACAGTGCTACTTTCGGGAAACACCATATATTTT
CASSQFPWTVLLSGNTIYF